Listed below are T cell receptor beta chains from one sample, sequenced in a study of cytomegalovirus exposure and HLA in healthy donors. Sequencing was performed with immunoSEQ multiplex PCR; in TCRdb, only in-frame clones are kept and a portion is missing. In the table there are fewer than 150,000 clones, around 77% of which are singletons. The sequenced sample consisted of PBMCs. These receptors originate from a woman aged 45 to 65 in good health and CMV-seronegative. Both conserved end residues are part of each CDR3. Each record gives: clone size, V gene, D gene, J gene, CDR3 DNA, CDR3 protein. D genes are given only for firm matches. Clone size is stated in some rows and not others, as once, few, many or a class when expanded.

clone size: few
V gene: TRBV4-2
D gene: NA
J gene: TRBJ2-7
CDR3 DNA: TGTGCCAGCAGCCAGGGCTTGGGCGGGGCCCGCTCCTACGAGCAGTACTTC
CDR3 protein: CASSQGLGGARSYEQYF

clone size: NA
V gene: TRBV12-1
D gene: NA
J gene: TRBJ1-1
CDR3 DNA: TGTGCCAGCTCTTGGGAGGACAGGGGGCCGGATTCTACTGAAGCTTTCTTT
CDR3 protein: CASSWEDRGPDSTEAFF

clone size: NA
V gene: TRBV19
D gene: TRBD1
J gene: TRBJ2-5
CDR3 DNA: TGTGCCAGTAGTGACCCTTACAGGGGGCTGTACCAAGAGACCCAGTACTTC
CDR3 protein: CASSDPYRGLYQETQYF

clone size: NA
V gene: TRBV5-6
D gene: TRBD2
J gene: TRBJ2-1
CDR3 DNA: TGTGCCAGCATCTTATTCGGGGGGGTTTCCTACAATGAGCAGTTCTTC
CDR3 protein: CASILFGGVSYNEQFF

clone size: NA
V gene: TRBV10-2
D gene: NA
J gene: TRBJ2-7
CDR3 DNA: TGCGCCAGCAGTGAGGCCGCGGGACCACCTTACTTC
CDR3 protein: CASSEAAGPPYF

clone size: NA
V gene: TRBV5-1
D gene: NA
J gene: TRBJ1-5
CDR3 DNA: TGCGCCAGCAGCGCGGGCCCGTCGGGCAATCAGCCCCAGCATTTT
CDR3 protein: CASSAGPSGNQPQHF

clone size: NA
V gene: TRBV7-6
D gene: NA
J gene: TRBJ2-3
CDR3 DNA: TGTGCCAGCAGCTTTAGTTCCACAGATACGCAGTATTTT
CDR3 protein: CASSFSSTDTQYF

clone size: NA
V gene: TRBV4-2
D gene: TRBD1
J gene: TRBJ1-2
CDR3 DNA: TGTGCCAGCAGCCTGAGACAGGGGGACAACTATGGCTACACCTTC
CDR3 protein: CASSLRQGDNYGYTF

clone size: NA
V gene: TRBV15
D gene: TRBD2
J gene: TRBJ2-3
CDR3 DNA: TGTGCCACCAGCCGCGGGGGAACAGATACGCAGTATTTT
CDR3 protein: CATSRGGTDTQYF

clone size: NA
V gene: TRBV5-1
D gene: TRBD2
J gene: TRBJ2-3
CDR3 DNA: TGCGCCAGCAGCTTGGGGGGGACGGGGGGGCGCACAGATACGCAGTATTTT
CDR3 protein: CASSLGGTGGRTDTQYF

clone size: NA
V gene: TRBV6-5
D gene: NA
J gene: TRBJ2-7
CDR3 DNA: TGTGCCAGCAGTTACTCCGGCAGGTTCTACGAGCAGTACTTC
CDR3 protein: CASSYSGRFYEQYF

clone size: NA
V gene: TRBV19
D gene: NA
J gene: TRBJ2-3
CDR3 DNA: TGTGCCAGTAGGGACAGGGACTACCTAAGCACAGATACGCAGTATTTT
CDR3 protein: CASRDRDYLSTDTQYF

clone size: NA
V gene: TRBV27
D gene: TRBD1
J gene: TRBJ1-4
CDR3 DNA: TGTGCCAGCAGTTTCCAAGGGGGCGTGGAAAAACTGTTTTTT
CDR3 protein: CASSFQGGVEKLFF

clone size: NA
V gene: TRBV11-2
D gene: TRBD1
J gene: TRBJ1-2
CDR3 DNA: TGTGCCAGCAGCTTAGCCCTTCCAGGACAGGGATTAGCAGGCGGCTACACCTTC
CDR3 protein: CASSLALPGQGLAGGYTF

clone size: few
V gene: TRBV5-1
D gene: NA
J gene: TRBJ2-2
CDR3 DNA: TGCGCCAGCAACCCGTGGACAGCGAACACCGGGGAGCTGTTTTTT
CDR3 protein: CASNPWTANTGELFF

clone size: few
V gene: TRBV13
D gene: NA
J gene: TRBJ2-3
CDR3 DNA: TGTGCCAGCAGCTTAGGCTCCTCCACAGATACGCAGTATTTT
CDR3 protein: CASSLGSSTDTQYF

clone size: NA
V gene: TRBV7-8
D gene: TRBD1
J gene: TRBJ2-2
CDR3 DNA: TGTGCCAGCAGCCGAGGGGCAGGGGGTAACACCGGGGAGCTGTTTTTT
CDR3 protein: CASSRGAGGNTGELFF

clone size: NA
V gene: TRBV28
D gene: TRBD2
J gene: TRBJ2-7
CDR3 DNA: TGTGCCAGCAGAGAGCGGGGGGGGTCCTACGAGCAGTACTTC
CDR3 protein: CASRERGGSYEQYF

clone size: NA
V gene: TRBV18
D gene: NA
J gene: TRBJ1-4
CDR3 DNA: TGTGCCAGCTCACCTACAGGGTTGGGTAATGAAAAACTGTTTTTT
CDR3 protein: CASSPTGLGNEKLFF

clone size: NA
V gene: TRBV4-1
D gene: TRBD2
J gene: TRBJ2-7
CDR3 DNA: TGCGCCAGCAGCCAAGAGAATACCCTAGCGGGGGCAACCTACGAGCAGTACTTC
CDR3 protein: CASSQENTLAGATYEQYF

clone size: NA
V gene: TRBV7-2
D gene: NA
J gene: TRBJ2-2
CDR3 DNA: TGTGCCAGCACCCCCTCCGGGGAGCTGTTTTTT
CDR3 protein: CASTPSGELFF

clone size: NA
V gene: TRBV19
D gene: NA
J gene: TRBJ2-5
CDR3 DNA: TGTGCCAGTAGTCGCTCGCCAGCGATTCAAGAGACCCAGTACTTC
CDR3 protein: CASSRSPAIQETQYF

clone size: once
V gene: TRBV27
D gene: TRBD1
J gene: TRBJ2-1
CDR3 DNA: TGTGCCAGCGGTTGGACAGGGGAGCAGTTCTTC
CDR3 protein: CASGWTGEQFF

clone size: NA
V gene: TRBV2
D gene: TRBD1
J gene: TRBJ2-1
CDR3 DNA: TGTGCCAGCAGCGGCGACAGGGTTAATGAGCAGTTCTTC
CDR3 protein: CASSGDRVNEQFF

clone size: NA
V gene: TRBV7-2
D gene: TRBD1
J gene: TRBJ1-3
CDR3 DNA: TGTGCCAGCAGCCTAAACACAGGGGTGCGAAACACCATATATTTT
CDR3 protein: CASSLNTGVRNTIYF

clone size: NA
V gene: TRBV4-1
D gene: TRBD2
J gene: TRBJ2-3
CDR3 DNA: TGCGCCAGCAGCCAAGTTGCGGGGGATCTGGATACGCAGTATTTT
CDR3 protein: CASSQVAGDLDTQYF

clone size: NA
V gene: TRBV19
D gene: TRBD1
J gene: TRBJ1-2
CDR3 DNA: TGTGCCAGTAGTAAGGACAGGGAATACGGCTACACCTTC
CDR3 protein: CASSKDREYGYTF

clone size: few
V gene: TRBV2
D gene: NA
J gene: TRBJ1-1
CDR3 DNA: TGTGCCAGCAGTGAAGCTGGGCTCTATGGTGCTTTCTTT
CDR3 protein: CASSEAGLYGAFF

clone size: NA
V gene: TRBV10-3
D gene: NA
J gene: TRBJ1-5
CDR3 DNA: TGTGCCATCAGTTCCCAGGGTGAAGGCCAGCCCCAGCATTTT
CDR3 protein: CAISSQGEGQPQHF

clone size: NA
V gene: TRBV7-9
D gene: TRBD1
J gene: TRBJ1-4
CDR3 DNA: TGTGCCAGCAGCTCCCGGGCAGGGGGTAATGAAAAACTGTTTTTT
CDR3 protein: CASSSRAGGNEKLFF

clone size: NA
V gene: TRBV7-3
D gene: TRBD1
J gene: TRBJ2-2
CDR3 DNA: TGTGCCAGCAGCCCAACGGACAGGGGTAACGGGGAGCTGTTTTTT
CDR3 protein: CASSPTDRGNGELFF

clone size: NA
V gene: TRBV12-5
D gene: TRBD1
J gene: TRBJ1-1
CDR3 DNA: TGTGCTAGTGGTTTGGGCCGACAGGGAGCTGAAGCTTTCTTT
CDR3 protein: CASGLGRQGAEAFF

clone size: NA
V gene: TRBV5-4
D gene: TRBD2
J gene: TRBJ2-1
CDR3 DNA: TGTGCCAGCAGCTGGGGCGGGGGGGCCGATGAGCAGTTCTTC
CDR3 protein: CASSWGGGADEQFF

clone size: NA
V gene: TRBV7-9
D gene: TRBD2
J gene: TRBJ2-7
CDR3 DNA: TGTGCCAGCAGCTTAGCCCGACTAGCGGGGGGGCCGAGCTCCTACGAGCAGTACTTC
CDR3 protein: CASSLARLAGGPSSYEQYF

clone size: NA
V gene: TRBV12-5
D gene: TRBD1
J gene: TRBJ2-7
CDR3 DNA: TGTGCTAGTGGTCCCATACTGGGACAGGGAGGTGGCGAGCAGTACTTC
CDR3 protein: CASGPILGQGGGEQYF

clone size: NA
V gene: TRBV4-1
D gene: TRBD1
J gene: TRBJ1-5
CDR3 DNA: TGCGCCAGCAGCCAGCCGGGACAGGGCTCACCTCGTCAGCATTTT
CDR3 protein: CASSQPGQGSPRQHF

clone size: NA
V gene: TRBV30
D gene: TRBD2
J gene: TRBJ2-7
CDR3 DNA: TGTGCCTGGAGCGGGGGGGGCGACTACGAGCAGTACTTC
CDR3 protein: CAWSGGGDYEQYF

clone size: once
V gene: TRBV15
D gene: NA
J gene: TRBJ2-2
CDR3 DNA: TGTGCCACCAGCAGAGAGGTGGGGAGGGGGGAGCTGTTTTTT
CDR3 protein: CATSREVGRGELFF

clone size: once
V gene: TRBV6-5
D gene: TRBD1
J gene: TRBJ1-2
CDR3 DNA: TGTGCCAGCAAAAAGGGGGCGGATGGCTACACCTTC
CDR3 protein: CASKKGADGYTF

clone size: NA
V gene: TRBV6-1
D gene: TRBD1
J gene: TRBJ1-1
CDR3 DNA: TGTGCCAGCAGTGACCGACAGGGGCGGAGGACTGAAGCTTTCTTT
CDR3 protein: CASSDRQGRRTEAFF

clone size: NA
V gene: TRBV7-7
D gene: TRBD2
J gene: TRBJ2-3
CDR3 DNA: TGTGCTAGCAGCCTAGCGGGGGGGGTCGCAGATACGCAGTATTTT
CDR3 protein: CASSLAGGVADTQYF

clone size: NA
V gene: TRBV19
D gene: TRBD1
J gene: TRBJ2-5
CDR3 DNA: TGTGCCAGTAGTCCCGACCGGGACAGGGTGTTCGAGACCCAGTACTTC
CDR3 protein: CASSPDRDRVFETQYF

clone size: few
V gene: TRBV5-1
D gene: TRBD2
J gene: TRBJ2-1
CDR3 DNA: TGCGCCAGCAGCCTCAGACTAGCGGGGGCTGAGGAGCAGTTCTTC
CDR3 protein: CASSLRLAGAEEQFF

clone size: NA
V gene: TRBV5-4
D gene: TRBD1
J gene: TRBJ1-4
CDR3 DNA: TGTGCCAGCAGCTTGGGACAGGGGGCGGCTAATGAAAAACTGTTTTTT
CDR3 protein: CASSLGQGAANEKLFF

clone size: NA
V gene: TRBV9
D gene: NA
J gene: TRBJ2-3
CDR3 DNA: TGTGCCAGCAGCGCCCGGTTAAGTCGGGACACAGATACGCAGTATTTT
CDR3 protein: CASSARLSRDTDTQYF

clone size: NA
V gene: TRBV11-2
D gene: NA
J gene: TRBJ1-1
CDR3 DNA: TGTGCCAGCAGCTTAGTTGGTACAGAATCGATGAACACTGAAGCTTTCTTT
CDR3 protein: CASSLVGTESMNTEAFF

clone size: NA
V gene: TRBV7-9
D gene: TRBD2
J gene: TRBJ2-7
CDR3 DNA: TGTGCCAGCAGCACCTGGACTAGCGGGGTCCTCTACGAGCAGTACTTC
CDR3 protein: CASSTWTSGVLYEQYF

clone size: few
V gene: TRBV5-1
D gene: NA
J gene: TRBJ1-1
CDR3 DNA: TGCGCCAGCAGCTTGGTTCAGGGGAACACTGAAGCTTTCTTT
CDR3 protein: CASSLVQGNTEAFF

clone size: NA
V gene: TRBV27
D gene: TRBD2
J gene: TRBJ2-7
CDR3 DNA: TGTGCCAGCAGTTCCCCGACTAGCGGGGTCTACGAGCAGTACTTC
CDR3 protein: CASSSPTSGVYEQYF

clone size: few
V gene: TRBV4-3
D gene: NA
J gene: TRBJ2-2
CDR3 DNA: TGCGCCAGCAGCCAAGCGGGGATGAACACCGGGGAGCTGTTTTTT
CDR3 protein: CASSQAGMNTGELFF

clone size: few
V gene: TRBV6-1
D gene: NA
J gene: TRBJ2-7
CDR3 DNA: TGTGCCAGCAGTACGGCAGACTACGAGCAGTACTTC
CDR3 protein: CASSTADYEQYF

clone size: NA
V gene: TRBV10-3
D gene: NA
J gene: TRBJ2-1
CDR3 DNA: TGTGCCTCCACACTAGACAATGAGCAGTTCTTC
CDR3 protein: CASTLDNEQFF